This TCR beta chain is from a study of sequential checkpoint blockade in melanoma. About the research overall: First-line arms were nivolumab then ipilimumab, or the reverse, randomized 1:1. After both sequences, patients received maintenance nivolumab.

Libraries were prepared by immunoSEQ multiplex PCR; TCRdb keeps only in-frame clonotypes and omits some of them. The table lists around 34,000 clones, 82% of them singletons. Documented treatment: randomized to nivolumab then ipilimumab (arm A) or the reverse (arm B). DNA-damaging chemotherapy had not been given to any patient beforehand. Sorted cells were live CD3+CD8+, lacking CD19 and CD56, from PBMCs. Sequences were derived from CD8+ T cells sorted from blood (inferred from file names), sampled from a patient given nivolumab and ipilimumab in sequence. This TCR was recovered from a human donor with melanoma.

CDR3 in amino acids: CASSFLVGNTEAFF. CDR3 bases: TGTGCCAGCAGTTTTTTGGTGGGCAACACTGAAGCTTTCTTT. The chain combines TRBV27 with TRBJ1-1; D call uncertain. The germline CDR1 and CDR2 sequences are MNHEY and SMNVEV (reference sequence). The V gene lost 3 bases and the J gene lost 2 bases, with 10 bases spanning the gap. This CDR3 has 14 residues.